This entry concerns a single T cell receptor (beta chain). The length of the CDR3 is 15 residues. Germline CDR1 MDHEN, CDR2 SYDVKM. Losses at the gene ends were 6 bases for V and 0 bases for J; bases not matched to a gene: 3. The sample originates from a study of PD-1 blockade in mismatch repair-deficient tumors. The table came from immunoSEQ multiplex PCR; TCRdb's copy has only in-frame clones and leaves some out. The table records 130,000 or so clones, about 86% of them present only once. TCR sequencing covered a few patients who responded to pembrolizumab. The origin of this receptor is an adult with mismatch repair-deficient cancer. The V and J genes are TRBV28 and TRBJ2-1, with 9 bases identical to TRBD2. The material sequenced was peripheral blood, taken 44 weeks after starting pembrolizumab. The CDR3 spells CASRDSGSSYNEQFF. CDR3 DNA: TGTGCCAGCAGGGATAGCGGGAGCTCCTACAATGAGCAGTTCTTC.